The 26 T cell receptor beta chains given below trace back to one sample, sequenced in a study of regulatory T cells in long-lasting Graves disease. In building TCR beta libraries, iRepertoire HTBI primers were used together with Arm-PCR of CDR3 regions. TCRdb called the multiplex PCR reads again in MiXCR, with one record for every CDR3 protein. The sample consists of about 430,000 distinct CDR3 sequences, approximately 15% of them appearing once. Time point described: newly diagnosed GD, antithyroid drugs for less than 3 months. Preparation of the TCR library used RNA extracted from PBMCs. This sample also appeared in a second study, on T cells in Graves' hyperthyroidism and ophthalmopathy.

Sequencing was performed on peripheral blood mononuclear cells (PBMCs), taken at new diagnosis, from a patient treated with antithyroid drugs. The origin of the receptors is a woman aged 40-49 years with Graves disease.

This clonotype appeared many times. V is TRBV10-3 and J is TRBJ2-2, with a tentative D call TRBD1 (5 bases). Germline lookup yields CDR1 ENHRY and CDR2 SYGVKD. This CDR3 is 12 amino acids long. Trimming took 6 bases from V and 5 from J, leaving 7 bases between them. CDR3 sequence reads: CAIRTDTGELFF. The CDR3 coding sequence is TGTGCCATCAGGACAGATACCGGGGAGCTGTTTTTT.

The gene calls are TRBV28 and TRBJ1-4; 8 bases line up with TRBD1. V was clipped by 5 bases and J by 10 bases; unmatched bases: 9. Germline V lookup: CDR1 MDHEN, CDR2 SYDVKM. This CDR3 is 14 amino acids long. The CDR3 here is CASSDGQGLRKLFF. DNA for the CDR3: TGTGCCAGCAGTGATGGACAGGGACTCCGAAAACTGTTTTTT.

This clonotype appeared many times. This chain joins TRBV29-1 and TRBJ2-5, with a weak D call TRBD2 (5 bases). V was cut by 5 bases and J by 7 bases, with 8 bases left in between. Germline loops: CDR1 SQVTM, CDR2 ANQGSEA. The CDR3 runs 10 residues. DNA for the CDR3: TGCAGCGTTACTGAGGGGACCCAGTACTTC. Encoded protein: CSVTEGTQYF.

In this sample, this clonotype turned up many times. V usage is TRBV12-3 or TRBV12-4 and J usage is TRBJ2-1; D may be TRBD1 or TRBD2 (5 bases each). V was shortened by 6 bases and J by 12 bases, with 21 bases between the two germline ends. This CDR3 is built from 14 residues. Here the CDR3 DNA reads TGTGCCAGCAGCCCGGGACCTATCGCAGCTAGGCAGTTCTTC. Protein: CASSPGPIAARQFF.

This clonotype was detected many times. CDR3 DNA sequence: TGTGCCAGCAGTTTTAGCAGCATTATTAGCAATCAGCCCCAGCATTTT. Translation: CASSFSSIISNQPQHF. This chain connects TRBV27 to TRBJ1-5; D call uncertain. The CDR3 contains 16 residues. Germline V gene data show CDR1 as MNHEY and CDR2 as SMNVEV (reference sequence). Trimming stripped 3 bases from V and 0 bases from J, with 12 bases between.

The genes are TRBV6-5 and TRBJ2-1, with 7 positions matching TRBD2. The CDR3 has 16 amino acids. V trimming: 0 bases; J trimming: 5 bases; junction bases outside the gene matches: 7. Germline V gene sequence: CDR1 MNHEY, CDR2 SVGAGI. The CDR3 is CASSYSRASGNNEQFF. The CDR3 DNA reads TGTGCCAGCAGTTACTCGAGGGCTAGCGGAAACAATGAGCAGTTCTTC.

This clonotype was picked up many times. The V and J genes are TRBV28 and TRBJ2-2; TRBD1 is a possible D gene (5 bases). This CDR3 is 15 amino acids long. CDR1 is MDHEN and CDR2 is SYDVKM in the germline V gene. Deletions cut 4 bases from V and 1 base from J, with 10 bases between. Here the CDR3 DNA reads TGTGCCAGCAGTTCCATGACAGAGAACACCGGGGAGCTGTTTTTT. Translated: CASSSMTENTGELFF.

The chain has TRBV20-1 and TRBJ2-1, with 7 positions matching TRBD1. The CDR3 sequence is 14 residues long. The trim removed 3 bases at V and 4 bases at J, leaving 6 bases unmatched. The germline V gene has CDR1 DFQATT and CDR2 SNEGSKA (reference sequence). CDR3 sequence reads: CSASPPGQYNEQFF. Here the CDR3 DNA reads TGCAGTGCTAGCCCTCCGGGACAGTACAATGAGCAGTTCTTC.

There are a few counts of this clonotype. CDR3 sequence reads: CASSSPRLAGVWATDTQYF. CDR3 DNA: TGTGCCAGCAGCTCCCCCCGGCTAGCGGGAGTTTGGGCCACAGATACGCAGTATTTT. The J gene is TRBJ2-3, the V gene TRBV7-9, with 10 bases identical to TRBD2. Germline CDR1 SEHNR, CDR2 FQNEAQ (reference sequence). The CDR3 sequence is 19 residues long. V shed 4 bases and J 2 bases; nucleotides not matched to a gene: 15.

Many counts were recorded for this clonotype. This chain joins TRBV28 and TRBJ2-7; 11 bases line up with TRBD2. In germline, CDR1 is MDHEN, CDR2 SYDVKM. V dropped 4 bases and J dropped 4; count of bases not matched to a gene: 21. The CDR3 spans 20 residues. The CDR3 coding sequence is TGTGCCAGCAGTTCATATAGCGGGAGGGCTCAAGGGGTCTTTTCTTACGAGCAGTACTTC. It yields the protein CASSSYSGRAQGVFSYEQYF.

This chain's CDR3 is CASSLVVGDGTSEQYF. CDR3 DNA: TGTGCCAGCAGCTTAGTAGTGGGGGACGGGACTAGCGAGCAGTACTTC. The chain combines TRBV7-6 with TRBJ2-7; 8 bases are a match to TRBD2. In germline, CDR1 is SGHVS, CDR2 FNYEAQ. Losses at the gene ends were 1 base for V and 6 bases for J; bases not matched to a gene: 11. The CDR3 is made up of 16 amino acids.

On this clonotype itself: This may be a read error, as it is one base from a much larger clone. The chain carries TRBV29-1 and TRBJ2-1, with D possibly TRBD2 on 5 matching bases. The CDR3 loop spans 12 amino acids. Germline CDR1 is SQVTM and CDR2 is ANQGSEA. With 2 bases removed from V and 7 bases from J, the gap between germline ends came to 9 bases. The CDR3 loop reads CSVELCGNEQFF. CDR3 nucleotides: TGCAGCGTTGAACTATGCGGGAATGAGCAGTTCTTC.

For the CDR3, the DNA is TGTGCCAGCAGTGACCCAATTGACCCGAAACTCACAGATACGCAGTATTTT. This gives the protein CASSDPIDPKLTDTQYF. The J gene is TRBJ2-3, the V gene TRBV12-3 or TRBV12-4; D remains ambiguous. CDR3 size: 17 residues. V lost 5 bases to trimming and J lost 2 bases, with 20 bases between them.

This clonotype was observed at least ten times. The chain combines TRBV9 with TRBJ2-7; 7 bases line up with TRBD1. Trimming cost V 4 bases and J 3 bases; bases outside gene matches: 7. The CDR3 runs to 14 residues. CDR1 is SGDLS, CDR2 YYNGEE, per germline. This CDR3 reads CASSPTGRNYEQYF. The CDR3 DNA follows: TGTGCCAGCAGCCCGACAGGGAGAAACTACGAGCAGTACTTC.

This clonotype was picked up many times. The chain is built from TRBV14 and TRBJ1-1, with D possibly being TRBD1 (5 bases). CDR3 length: 13 amino acids. V lost 4 bases, J lost 6 bases, and 12 bases lay in between. Per the germline V gene, CDR1 is SGHDN and CDR2 is FVKESK. The CDR3 here is CASSRPGVSEAFF. The CDR3 DNA reads TGTGCCAGCAGCCGCCCGGGGGTCTCTGAAGCTTTCTTT. Complete variable domain (other parts from reference TRBV14 and TRBJ1-1): EAGVTQFPSHSVIEKGQTVTLRCDPISGHDNLYWYRRVMGKEIKFLLHFVKESKQDESGMPNNRFLAERTGGTYSTLKVQPAELEDSGVYFCASSRPGVSEAFFGQGTRLTVV.

This clonotype turned up a few times. This sequence joins TRBV29-1 and TRBJ1-5; 8 bases are a match to TRBD1. The length of the CDR3 is 15 residues. V trimming: 3 bases; J trimming: 5 bases; junction bases outside the gene matches: 9. CDR1 is SQVTM, CDR2 ANQGSEA, per germline. In nucleotides, the CDR3 is TGCAGCGTTGAGTGGACAGGGCCCCCCTATCAGCCCCAGCATTTT. Its protein is CSVEWTGPPYQPQHF.

The chain joins TRBV10-2 to TRBJ2-3, with TRBD2 as a possible D gene (7 bases). The CDR3 runs to 17 residues. In germline, CDR1 is WSHSY, CDR2 SAAADI. Trimming cost V 6 bases and J 4 bases, with 23 bases left between them. The CDR3 region has the DNA TGCGCCAGCAGCCCTCCAGGGGTGGGAGGGCCCCCAGATACGCAGTATTTT. It is translated as CASSPPGVGGPPDTQYF.

Many counts were recorded for this clonotype. The CDR3 region has the DNA TGTGCCACCCTTAACTTAGAGAACACTGAAGCTTTCTTT. Protein sequence: CATLNLENTEAFF. V usage is TRBV27 and J usage is TRBJ1-1; no definite D call. The V end lost 10 bases, the J end lost 1 base, and 13 bases lay between the germline ends. The length of the CDR3 is 13 residues. Germline CDR1 reads MNHEY; CDR2 reads SMNVEV (reference sequence).

This clonotype was observed a handful of times. The V call is TRBV30, the J call TRBJ2-3; weak D call: TRBD1 (5 bases). Trimming shortened V by 8 bases and J by 0 bases, and 15 bases separated the two germline ends. This CDR3 region has 14 residues. Germline V lookup: CDR1 GTSNPN, CDR2 SVGIG (reference sequence). CDR3 in DNA: TGTGCCAAGAACAAGGGGCAGAGCACAGATACGCAGTATTTT. Its translation: CAKNKGQSTDTQYF.

This clonotype was seen many times. The rearrangement links TRBV27 to TRBJ1-6; D possibly corresponds to TRBD1 (6 bases). V was trimmed by 5 bases and J by 8 bases, leaving 22 bases between them. The length of the CDR3 is 17 residues. Germline values: CDR1 MNHEY, CDR2 SMNVEV (reference sequence). CDR3 sequence (DNA): TGTGCCAGCAGTCGAACGGACAGCTTCGTAGGAGATTCACCCCTCCACTTT. It is translated as CASSRTDSFVGDSPLHF.

In this sample, this clonotype turned up many times. This chain links TRBV27 with TRBJ1-2; TRBD1 is a possible D gene (5 bases). Germline V gene data show CDR1 as MNHEY and CDR2 as SMNVEV (reference sequence). V gave up 5 bases and J gave up 4 bases, with 17 bases separating them. The CDR3 is made up of 15 amino acids. CDR3 DNA sequence: TGTGCCAGCAGTGTACTCGGGGCAGACCTCTATGGCTACACCTTC. The encoded protein is CASSVLGADLYGYTF.

The J gene is TRBJ2-1, the V gene TRBV6-1; TRBD2 is a possible D gene (6 bases). The germline V and J ends were trimmed by 6 bases and 1 base, with 16 bases remaining between them. Germline V lookup: CDR1 MNHNS, CDR2 SASEGT. There are 16 residues in the CDR3. The CDR3 DNA is TGTGCCAGCAGCCTAAGCGGGTTACATTCCTACAATGAGCAGTTCTTC. This translates into CASSLSGLHSYNEQFF.

There are many counts of this clonotype. The rearrangement uses TRBV7-2 and TRBJ2-3; possibly TRBD2 for D (6 bases). The V and J ends lost 6 bases and 1 base respectively, with 11 bases between them. The CDR3 loop spans 14 amino acids. In germline, CDR1 is SGHTA, CDR2 FQGNSA. The CDR3 DNA reads as TGTGCCAGCAGTTTTGCTAGCGGCACAGATACGCAGTATTTT. It is translated as CASSFASGTDTQYF.

As to this clonotype: A single base separates this from a much larger clone, so it may be a read error. The J gene is TRBJ1-1, the V gene TRBV5-5; no firm D call. Germline V CDR1 and CDR2: SGHKS, YYEKEE (reference sequence). The ends were cut back, 1 base at V and 7 bases at J, with 17 bases in the middle. The CDR3 contains 15 residues. CDR3 region: CASSLIEEPAIEAFF. The CDR3 nucleotides are TGTGCCAGCAGCTTGATAGAGGAACCTGCTATTGAAGCTTTCTTT.

This clonotype was detected only once. V and J are TRBV6-2 or TRBV6-3 and TRBJ1-5; 9 nucleotides match TRBD1. The CDR3 runs to 14 residues. The germline V gene has CDR1 MNHEY and CDR2 SVGEGT. V lost 5 bases to trimming and J lost 9 bases; unmatched junction nucleotides: 8. For the CDR3, the DNA is TGTGCCAGCAGTCCAGGACAGGGGATGGCGCCCCAGCATTTT. Translating gives CASSPGQGMAPQHF.

This clonotype occurred a few times. The V call is TRBV20-1, the J call TRBJ2-7; TRBD2 matches at 11 bases. Germline CDR1 and CDR2: DFQATT and SNEGSKA (reference sequence). The CDR3 is 15 amino acids. With V trimmed by 5 bases and J by 6 bases, 12 bases remained unmatched. CDR3 loop: CSAQIPLAGGGEQYF. CDR3 in DNA: TGCAGTGCTCAGATACCGCTAGCGGGAGGCGGCGAGCAGTACTTC.